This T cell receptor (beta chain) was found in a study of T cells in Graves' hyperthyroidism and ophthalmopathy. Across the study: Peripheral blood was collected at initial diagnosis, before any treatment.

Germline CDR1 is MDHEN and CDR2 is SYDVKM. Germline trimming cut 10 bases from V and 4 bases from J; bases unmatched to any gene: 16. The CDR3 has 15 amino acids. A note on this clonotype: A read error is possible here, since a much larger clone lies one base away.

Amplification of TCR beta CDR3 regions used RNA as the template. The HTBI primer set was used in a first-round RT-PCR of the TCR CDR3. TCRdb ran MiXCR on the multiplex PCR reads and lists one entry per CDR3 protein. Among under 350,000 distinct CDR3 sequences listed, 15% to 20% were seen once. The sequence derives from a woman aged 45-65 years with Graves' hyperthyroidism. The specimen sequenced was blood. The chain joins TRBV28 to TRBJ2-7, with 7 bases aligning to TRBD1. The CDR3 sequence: CATSRVGTETYEQYF. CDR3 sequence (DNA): TGTGCCACCAGCCGTGTCGGGACAGAGACTTACGAGCAGTACTTC.